These 5 T cell receptor beta chains came from one sample sequenced in a study of technical replicates of blood from a few donors. The assay was immunoSEQ multiplex PCR, and TCRdb's table has in-frame clones only and misses some. The table shows 75,000 to 100,000 clones, with around 96% occurring only once. The sequenced material came from T cells isolated from PBMCs. Receptors were obtained from a human donor in good health.

CDR3 bases: TGTGCCAGCAGTCCGCGTTACGACATGCTCTCTGGAAACACCATATATTTT. It translates to CASSPRYDMLSGNTIYF. The rearrangement links TRBV27 to TRBJ1-3; D uncertain. The CDR3 has 17 residues. CDR1 is MNHEY and CDR2 is SMNVEV in the germline V gene (reference sequence). Trimming removed 5 bases at V and 0 bases at J, with 17 bases between.

J is TRBJ1-2 and V is TRBV4-1; D may be TRBD1 (5 bases). The CDR3 totals 15 residues. V was trimmed by 0 bases and J by 8 bases, leaving 16 bases between them. Germline CDR1 MGHRA, CDR2 YSYEKL. CDR3: CASSQDLRAVFGYTF. The CDR3 DNA reads TGCGCCAGCAGCCAAGATCTCAGGGCGGTATTCGGCTACACCTTC.

The rearrangement links TRBV11-2 to TRBJ2-7; 7 bases map to TRBD1. V trimming: 5 bases; J trimming: 4 bases; junction bases outside the gene matches: 11. In germline, CDR1 is SGHAT, CDR2 FQNNGV. The CDR3 consists of 15 residues. CDR3 sequence reads: CASSQWSGGAYEQYF. Here the CDR3 DNA reads TGTGCCAGCAGCCAGTGGTCAGGGGGTGCTTACGAGCAGTACTTC. Supplemented by reference TRBV11-2 and TRBJ2-7, the full variable domain reads EAGVAQSPRYKIIEKRQSVAFWCNPISGHATLYWYQQILGQGPKLLIQFQNNGVVDDSQLPKDRFSAERLKGVDSTLKIQPAKLEDSAVYLCASSQWSGGAYEQYFGPGTRLTVT.

The chain joins TRBV28 to TRBJ2-4, with D maybe TRBD1 (8 bases). Germline CDR1 reads MDHEN; CDR2 reads SYDVKM. Trimming pared 3 bases from V and 6 bases from J, leaving 18 bases between. The CDR3 is 16 residues long. The CDR3 bases are TGTGCCAGCAGTTTCCCTTCTCACAGGGGGGGAAACATTCAGTACTTC. It translates to CASSFPSHRGGNIQYF. The variable domain in full, completed from reference TRBV28 and TRBJ2-4, reads DVKVTQSSRYLVKRTGEKVFLECVQDMDHENMFWYRQDPGLGLRLIYFSYDVKMKEKGDIPEGYSVSREKKERFSLILESASTNQTSMYLCASSFPSHRGGNIQYFGAGTRLSVL.

The V call is TRBV5-1, the J call TRBJ1-1; D is possibly TRBD1 (6 bases). V lost 4 bases and J 1 base, leaving 8 bases between the germline ends. Germline V gene data show CDR1 as SGHRS and CDR2 as YFSETQ. This CDR3 spans 13 amino acids. DNA for the CDR3: TGCGCCAGCAGCCCGACAGGGAACACTGAAGCTTTCTTT. It codes for CASSPTGNTEAFF.